This T cell receptor (beta chain) came from a study of blood T cell repertoires in COVID-19. Study-level information: T cells, B-cell-depleted T cells, or PBMCs supplied cDNA or gDNA.

Repertoires were generated with immunoSEQ multiplex PCR, while TCRdb's copy carries only in-frame clones and drops some. The sample carries tens of thousands of clones, approximately 86% recorded once. Sequencing was performed on peripheral blood. The receptor's source is a man over 45 in a cohort sampled during active COVID-19.

CDR3 nucleotides: TGTGCCAGCAGCTTCGGACAGGGGGCGCGTCAGGAGCAGTACGTC. Amino acids: CASSFGQGARQEQYV. The chain carries TRBV5-4 and TRBJ2-7, with 11 positions matching TRBD1. Trimming removed 2 bases from V and 7 bases from J; junction bases left unmatched: 8. The CDR3 contains 15 residues. Germline-derived CDR1 and CDR2 are SGHNT and YYREEE (reference sequence).